This T cell receptor beta chain was obtained from a study of T cell responses to AZD1222 COVID-19 vaccine. Clones were read by immunoSEQ multiplex PCR, and TCRdb kept only the in-frame ones, dropping some. The sample carries about 180,000 clones, about 93% recorded once. Note on this clone: Its specificity is unknown.

The CDR3 is 15 residues long. Germline CDR1 MDHEN, CDR2 SYDVKM. The V segment lost 6 bases and the J segment 3 bases; nucleotides outside the gene matches: 4. Study observations and caveats: Females outnumbered males among donors, who were mostly white British; clonal diversity was possibly underestimated.

The specimen was peripheral blood, collected 28 days after the second dose of the MenACWY control vaccine. This chain connects TRBV28 to TRBJ1-5, with 11 positions matching TRBD1. This sequence originates from an adult who received the MenACWY meningococcal vaccine as a control. The CDR3 coding sequence is TGTGCCAGCAGACGGACAGGGGGCCCCAATCAGCCCCAGCATTTT. Encoded protein: CASRRTGGPNQPQHF.